One and the same sample provided the 7 T cell receptor beta chains below, sequenced in a study of STAT5B mutations in CD4+ large granular lymphocyte leukemia. Assay: immunoSEQ multiplex PCR; the TCRdb copy retains only in-frame clones and omits some. The sample shows fewer than 40,000 clones, more than 75% of them seen only once. The source material was CD4+ T cells from blood buffy coats. The receptors were gathered from a human donor in good health.

The V gene is TRBV2, the J gene TRBJ1-4, with D possibly TRBD1 on 6 matching bases. With 5 bases removed from V and 7 bases from J, the gap between germline ends came to 17 bases. Germline lookup yields CDR1 SNHLY and CDR2 FYNNEI. The CDR3 has 15 residues. DNA for the CDR3: TGTGCCAGCAGTCAACAGGGCGGCAGTGGTGAAAAACTGTTTTTT. The encoded protein is CASSQQGGSGEKLFF.

V gene TRBV30 combines with J gene TRBJ1-5; no reliable D call. The germline V gene encodes CDR1 GTSNPN and CDR2 SVGIG (reference sequence). V lost 2 bases and J 5 bases, leaving 10 bases between the germline ends. CDR3 size: 13 residues. The CDR3 DNA follows: TGTGCCTGGAGTCTGGCCGGGGATCAGCCCCAGCATTTT. Its translation is CAWSLAGDQPQHF.

This chain joins TRBV9 and TRBJ1-1, with unresolved D. The germline CDR1 and CDR2 sequences are SGDLS and YYNGEE. The CDR3 length is 16 residues. Deletions cut 2 bases from V and 4 bases from J, with 18 bases between. CDR3 sequence: CASSVGYSGVVTEAFF. The DNA for the CDR3 is TGTGCCAGCAGCGTGGGTTACTCCGGCGTGGTCACTGAAGCTTTCTTT.

The chain couples TRBV5-1 to TRBJ1-1, with TRBD1 as a possible D gene (5 bases). The CDR3 extends over 12 amino acids. V lost 4 bases, J lost 8 bases, and 12 bases lay in between. CDR1 is SGHRS, CDR2 YFSETQ, per germline. In DNA form, the CDR3 reads TGCGCCAGCAGCGGGGGAAATTTGGAAGCTTTCTTT. Translation gives CASSGGNLEAFF.

The chain has TRBV7-8 and TRBJ2-5; either TRBD1 or TRBD2 may fit D (7 bases each). V was clipped by 10 bases and J by 5 bases, with 23 bases between them. CDR3 length equals 15 residues. CDR1 is SGHVS and CDR2 is FQNEAQ in the germline V gene. This CDR3 reads CANSQGRDRRETQYF. CDR3 bases: TGTGCCAATTCACAGGGGAGGGACCGTCGGGAGACCCAGTACTTC.

V and J are TRBV19 and TRBJ1-4; 8 nucleotides align to TRBD1. V shed 3 bases and J 5 bases; nucleotides not matched to a gene: 2. The germline V gene encodes CDR1 LNHDA and CDR2 SQIVND (reference sequence). CDR3 size: 14 residues. CDR3 coding DNA: TGTGCCAGTAGTATCCGGACAGGGAATGAAAAACTGTTTTTT. Translated, it gives CASSIRTGNEKLFF. Full variable domain (remainder filled in from reference TRBV19 and TRBJ1-4): DGGITQSPKYLFRKEGQNVTLSCEQNLNHDAMYWYRQDPGQGLRLIYYSQIVNDFQKGDIAEGYSVSREKKESFPLTVTSAQKNPTAFYLCASSIRTGNEKLFFGSGTQLSVL.

V is TRBV11-2 and J is TRBJ1-1, with 7 bases fitting TRBD1. CDR1 SGHAT and CDR2 FQNNGV come from the germline V gene. CDR3 length: 13 residues. V lost 5 bases and J lost 1; bases outside the gene matches: 1. The CDR3 DNA reads TGTGCCAGCAGCCGGACAGGGAACACTGAAGCTTTCTTT. Encoded protein: CASSRTGNTEAFF. The full variable domain, with the rest looked up from reference TRBV11-2 and TRBJ1-1, is EAGVAQSPRYKIIEKRQSVAFWCNPISGHATLYWYQQILGQGPKLLIQFQNNGVVDDSQLPKDRFSAERLKGVDSTLKIQPAKLEDSAVYLCASSRTGNTEAFFGQGTRLTVV.